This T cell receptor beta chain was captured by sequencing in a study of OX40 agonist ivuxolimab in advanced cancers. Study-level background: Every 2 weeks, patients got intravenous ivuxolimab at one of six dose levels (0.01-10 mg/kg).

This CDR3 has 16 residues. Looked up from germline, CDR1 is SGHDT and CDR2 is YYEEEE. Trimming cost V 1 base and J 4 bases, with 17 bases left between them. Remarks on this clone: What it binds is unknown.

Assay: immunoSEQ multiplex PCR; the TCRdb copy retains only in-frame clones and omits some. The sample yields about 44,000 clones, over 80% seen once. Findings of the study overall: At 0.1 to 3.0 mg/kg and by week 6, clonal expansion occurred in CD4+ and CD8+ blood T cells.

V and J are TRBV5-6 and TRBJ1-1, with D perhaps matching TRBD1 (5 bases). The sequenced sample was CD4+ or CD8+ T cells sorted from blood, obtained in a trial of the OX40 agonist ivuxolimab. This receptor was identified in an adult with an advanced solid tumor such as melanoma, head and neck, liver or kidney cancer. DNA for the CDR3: TGTGCCAGCAGCTTGAAGGGACGGATTGACGGCACTGAAGCTTTCTTT. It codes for CASSLKGRIDGTEAFF. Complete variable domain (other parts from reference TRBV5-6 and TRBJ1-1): DAGVTQSPTHLIKTRGQQVTLRCSPKSGHDTVSWYQQALGQGPQFIFQYYEEEERQRGNFPDRFSGHQFPNYSSELNVNALLLGDSALYLCASSLKGRIDGTEAFFGQGTRLTVV.